Only a few counts were recorded for the clone carrying this T cell receptor (beta chain). This sample is part of a study of blood T cell repertoires in COVID-19. Across the study: The United States, Italy and Spain provided the acute and convalescent COVID-19 samples. PBMCs, B-cell-depleted T cells, or T cells provided the cDNA or gDNA that made up the material.

As originally analysed: Using reference gene primer amplification, nucleated cell counts were estimated. Data came from immunoSEQ multiplex PCR; TCRdb stores just in-frame clones and leaves some out. V and J calls and clone size come straight from that table; D and trimming were deduced from the DNA. In the table there are 200,000 to 300,000 clones, roughly 84% of which are singletons. The specimen was peripheral blood. This clonotype was obtained from a man aged 55-75 years with acute or convalescent COVID-19.

This chain's CDR3 is CASRGQGGTEAFF. The CDR3 nucleotides are TGTGCCAGCAGGGGACAGGGTGGGACTGAAGCTTTCTTT. The chain combines TRBV2 with TRBJ1-1; 9 nucleotides line up with TRBD1. The trim removed 6 bases at V and 5 bases at J, leaving 4 bases unmatched. The CDR3 runs 13 residues. Germline lookup yields CDR1 SNHLY and CDR2 FYNNEI.